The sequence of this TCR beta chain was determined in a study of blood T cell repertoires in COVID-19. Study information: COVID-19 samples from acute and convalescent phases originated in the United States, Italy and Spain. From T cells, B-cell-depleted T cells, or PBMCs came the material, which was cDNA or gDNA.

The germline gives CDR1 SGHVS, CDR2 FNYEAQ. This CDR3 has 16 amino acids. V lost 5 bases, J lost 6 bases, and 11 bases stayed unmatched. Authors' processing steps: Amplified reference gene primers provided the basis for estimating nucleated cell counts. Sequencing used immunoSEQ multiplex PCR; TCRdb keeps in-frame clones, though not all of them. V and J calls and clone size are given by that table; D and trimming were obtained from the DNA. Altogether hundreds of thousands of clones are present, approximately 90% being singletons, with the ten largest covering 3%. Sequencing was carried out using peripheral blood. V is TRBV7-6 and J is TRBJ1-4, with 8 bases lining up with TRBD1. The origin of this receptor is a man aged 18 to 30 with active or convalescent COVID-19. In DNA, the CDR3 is TGTGCCAGCAGCCTTGGGACAGGCCAACGGTATGAAAAACTGTTTTTT. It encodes CASSLGTGQRYEKLFF.